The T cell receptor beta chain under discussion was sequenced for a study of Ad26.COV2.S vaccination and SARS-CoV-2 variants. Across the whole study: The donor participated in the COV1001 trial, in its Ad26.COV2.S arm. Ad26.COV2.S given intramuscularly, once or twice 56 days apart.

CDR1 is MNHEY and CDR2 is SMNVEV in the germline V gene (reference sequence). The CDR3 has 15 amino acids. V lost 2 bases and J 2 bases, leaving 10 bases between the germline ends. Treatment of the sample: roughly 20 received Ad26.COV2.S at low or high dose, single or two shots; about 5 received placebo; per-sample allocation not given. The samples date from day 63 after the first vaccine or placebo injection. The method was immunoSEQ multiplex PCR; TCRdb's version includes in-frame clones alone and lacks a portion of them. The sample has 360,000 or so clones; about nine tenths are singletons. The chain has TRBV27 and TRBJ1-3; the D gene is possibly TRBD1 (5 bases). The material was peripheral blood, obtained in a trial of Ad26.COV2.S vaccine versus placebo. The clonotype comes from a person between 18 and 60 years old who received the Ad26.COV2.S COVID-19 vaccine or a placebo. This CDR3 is CASSLTGTAGNTIYF. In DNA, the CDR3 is TGTGCCAGCAGTTTAACCGGGACTGCTGGAAACACCATATATTTT.